One and the same sample provided the 9 T cell receptor beta chains below, sequenced in a study of response to subunit inactivated influenza vaccine. TCRdb passed the RT-PCR reads through MiXCR, listing each CDR3 protein once. The data hold more than 250,000 distinct CDR3 sequences, with 21% observed a single time. The sequencing here drew on PBMCs from blood, taken approximately 20 months after vaccination. These receptors were taken from a man in his fifties or sixties who received an inactivated influenza vaccine.

This clonotype was counted a few times. The chain carries TRBV3-1 and TRBJ2-3; the match to TRBD1 covers 9 bases. Germline-derived CDR1 and CDR2 are LGHDT and YNNKEL (reference sequence). The CDR3 runs to 15 residues. The V segment lost 5 bases and the J segment 2 bases; nucleotides outside the gene matches: 5. CDR3 protein: CASSTGGTTTDTQYF. The CDR3 DNA reads TGTGCCAGCAGCACAGGGGGCACAACCACAGATACGCAGTATTTT.

The gene calls are TRBV3-1 and TRBJ2-1; unclear D gene. Looked up from germline, CDR1 is LGHDT and CDR2 is YNNKEL (reference sequence). CDR3 length: 13 amino acids. Trimming took 0 bases from V and 6 from J, leaving 6 bases between them. The CDR3 sequence is CASSQDGLNEQFF. CDR3 nucleotides: TGTGCCAGCAGCCAAGACGGTCTCAATGAGCAGTTCTTC.

J is TRBJ2-4 and V is TRBV10-2; 9 bases agree with TRBD1. The CDR3 contains 19 residues. Losses at the gene ends were 7 bases for V and 2 bases for J; bases not matched to a gene: 18. Germline loops: CDR1 WSHSY, CDR2 SAAADI. CDR3 residues: CASNEGDRGGGITKNIQYF. DNA for the CDR3: TGCGCCAGCAACGAGGGAGACAGGGGGGGTGGCATTACCAAAAACATTCAGTACTTC.

The chain employs TRBV10-3 and TRBJ2-5; 9 nucleotides line up with TRBD1. Trimming removed 5 bases from V and 4 bases from J; junction bases left unmatched: 8. CDR3 length: 15 residues. The germline V gene encodes CDR1 ENHRY and CDR2 SYGVKD. CDR3 nucleotide sequence: TGTGCCATCAGTCTTACAGGGGGCGCGGGAGAGACCCAGTACTTC. Translation gives CAISLTGGAGETQYF.

This chain joins TRBV10-3 and TRBJ2-2, with 11 bases fitting TRBD2. This CDR3 has 16 residues. The germline V gene has CDR1 ENHRY and CDR2 SYGVKD. Trimming cost V 8 bases and J 2 bases; bases outside gene matches: 7. In DNA, the CDR3 is TGTGCCATCTCTACTAGCGGGAGTTTTAACACCGGGGAGCTGTTTTTT. Amino acid sequence: CAISTSGSFNTGELFF.

The gene calls are TRBV12-3 or TRBV12-4 and TRBJ1-5; the D is unclear. This CDR3 spans 13 amino acids. The V end lost 3 bases, the J end lost 6 bases, and 9 bases lay between the germline ends. Here the CDR3 reads CASSLGFSQPQHF. DNA of the CDR3: TGTGCCAGCAGTTTGGGATTCAGTCAGCCCCAGCATTTT.

A few counts support this clonotype. The rearrangement links TRBV29-1 to TRBJ1-5; 7 bases align to TRBD1. V shed 7 bases and J 7 bases; nucleotides not matched to a gene: 22. The CDR3 is 17 residues long. CDR1 is SQVTM and CDR2 is ANQGSEA in the germline V gene. CDR3 coding DNA: TGCAGCGCAACACGGAAACTCGAACAGGGGTCGAACCAGCCCCAGCATTTT. Protein: CSATRKLEQGSNQPQHF. Full variable domain (remainder filled in from reference TRBV29-1 and TRBJ1-5): SAVISQKPSRDICQRGTSLTIQCQVDSQVTMMFWYRQQPGQSLTLIATANQGSEATYESGFVIDKFPISRPNLTFSTLTVSNMSPEDSSIYLCSATRKLEQGSNQPQHFGDGTRLSIL.

This clonotype was seen a handful of times. The V gene is TRBV24-1, the J gene TRBJ1-5; tentative D call: TRBD1 (5 bases). CDR1 and CDR2 (germline): KGHDR, SFDVKD. V lost 5 bases, J lost 5 bases, and 12 bases lay in between. The CDR3 totals 14 residues. The CDR3 nucleotides are TGTGCCACCAGTGTTAGCGGAGGGGATCAGCCCCAGCATTTT. It yields the protein CATSVSGGDQPQHF.

In this sample, this clonotype turned up a few times. The J gene is TRBJ2-1, the V gene TRBV7-9; a weak D match, TRBD2 (5 bases). Germline V gives CDR1 SEHNR, CDR2 FQNEAQ (reference sequence). V gave up 6 bases and J gave up 9 bases, with 15 bases separating them. This CDR3 is built from 13 residues. CDR3 region: CASSFDTSTEQFF. The CDR3 DNA is TGTGCCAGCAGTTTTGATACTAGTACTGAGCAGTTCTTC.